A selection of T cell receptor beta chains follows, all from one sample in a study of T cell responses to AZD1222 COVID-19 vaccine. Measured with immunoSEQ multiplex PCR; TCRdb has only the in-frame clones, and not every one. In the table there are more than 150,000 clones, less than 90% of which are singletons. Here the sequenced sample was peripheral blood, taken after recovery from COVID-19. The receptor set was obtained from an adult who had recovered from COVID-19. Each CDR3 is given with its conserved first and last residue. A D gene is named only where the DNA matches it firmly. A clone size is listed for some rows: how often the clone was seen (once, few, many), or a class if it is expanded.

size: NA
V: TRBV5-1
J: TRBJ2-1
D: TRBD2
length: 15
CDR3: CASSSTSGRYNEQFF
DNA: TGCGCCAGCAGCTCCACTAGCGGGAGATACAATGAGCAGTTCTTC

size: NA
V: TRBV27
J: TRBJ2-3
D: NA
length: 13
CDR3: CASSPIARDTQYF
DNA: TGTGCCAGCAGTCCTATAGCGAGGGATACGCAGTATTTT

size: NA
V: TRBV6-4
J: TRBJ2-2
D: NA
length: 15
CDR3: CASSVSTLNTGELFF
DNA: TGTGCCAGCAGTGTAAGCACGCTGAACACCGGGGAGCTGTTTTTT

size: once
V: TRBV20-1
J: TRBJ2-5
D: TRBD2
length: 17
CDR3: CSASLIRTLAGGETQYF
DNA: TGCAGTGCTAGTCTTATTCGGACACTAGCGGGAGGAGAGACCCAGTACTTC

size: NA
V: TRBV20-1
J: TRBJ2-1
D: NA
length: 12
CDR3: CSASRPNNEQFF
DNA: TGCAGTGCTAGTCGGCCCAACAATGAGCAGTTCTTC

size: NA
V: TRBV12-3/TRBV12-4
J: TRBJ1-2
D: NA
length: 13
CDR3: CASTQRRGYGYTF
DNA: TGTGCCAGCACCCAGAGGAGGGGCTATGGCTACACCTTC

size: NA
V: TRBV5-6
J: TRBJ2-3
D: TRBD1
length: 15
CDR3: CASSGRQGSLHTQYF
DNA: TGTGCCAGCAGCGGGAGACAGGGAAGTCTACATACGCAGTATTTT

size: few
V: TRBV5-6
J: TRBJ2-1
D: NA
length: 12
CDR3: CASSYTGNEQFF
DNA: TGTGCCAGCAGTTATACTGGGAATGAGCAGTTCTTC

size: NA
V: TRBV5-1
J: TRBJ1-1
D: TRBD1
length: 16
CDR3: CASSLGGQPPNTEAFF
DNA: TGCGCCAGCAGCTTGGGGGGACAGCCCCCCAACACTGAAGCTTTCTTT

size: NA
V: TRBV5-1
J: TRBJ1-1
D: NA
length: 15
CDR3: CASSPDGFENTEAFF
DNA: TGCGCCAGCAGCCCGGACGGTTTTGAGAACACTGAAGCTTTCTTT

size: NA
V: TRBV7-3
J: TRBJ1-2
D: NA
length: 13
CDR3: CASSLNSWGGYTF
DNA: TGTGCCAGCAGCTTAAACTCCTGGGGTGGCTACACCTTC

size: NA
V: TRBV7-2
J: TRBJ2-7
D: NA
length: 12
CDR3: CASSSQGYEQYF
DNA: TGTGCCAGCAGCTCACAGGGTTACGAGCAGTACTTC

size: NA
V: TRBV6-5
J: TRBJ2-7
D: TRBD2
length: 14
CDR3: CASSSGLAGYEQYF
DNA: TGTGCCAGCAGCTCCGGACTAGCGGGCTACGAGCAGTACTTC

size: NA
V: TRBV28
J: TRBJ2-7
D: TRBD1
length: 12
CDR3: CASTGTGWEQYF
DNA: TGTGCCAGCACCGGGACAGGGTGGGAGCAGTACTTC

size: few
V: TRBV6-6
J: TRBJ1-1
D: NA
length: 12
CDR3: CASSSVNTEAFF
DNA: TGTGCCAGCAGTTCAGTGAACACTGAAGCTTTCTTT

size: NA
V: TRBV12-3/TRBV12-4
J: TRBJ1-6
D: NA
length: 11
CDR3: CASSGNSPLHF
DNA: TGTGCCAGCAGCGGGAATTCACCCCTCCACTTT

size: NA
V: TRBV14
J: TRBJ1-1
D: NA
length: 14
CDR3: CASSPLGSNTEAFF
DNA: TGTGCCAGCAGCCCGTTAGGATCGAACACTGAAGCTTTCTTT

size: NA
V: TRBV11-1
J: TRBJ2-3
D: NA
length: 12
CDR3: CASSFDTDTQYF
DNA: TGTGCCAGCAGCTTCGACACAGATACGCAGTATTTT

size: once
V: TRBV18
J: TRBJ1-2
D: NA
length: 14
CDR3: CASSPLPEVRGYTF
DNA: TGTGCCAGCTCACCTCTCCCCGAGGTGAGGGGCTACACCTTC

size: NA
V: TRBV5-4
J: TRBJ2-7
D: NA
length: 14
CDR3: CASSYRGADYEQYF
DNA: TGTGCCAGCAGCTACCGGGGGGCGGATTACGAGCAGTACTTC

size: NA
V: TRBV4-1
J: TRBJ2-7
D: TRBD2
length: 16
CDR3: CASSHQGLAVSYEQYF
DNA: TGCGCCAGCAGCCATCAGGGACTAGCGGTCTCCTACGAGCAGTACTTC

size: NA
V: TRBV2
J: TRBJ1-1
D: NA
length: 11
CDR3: CASNRETEAFF
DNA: TGTGCCAGCAACAGGGAAACTGAAGCTTTCTTT

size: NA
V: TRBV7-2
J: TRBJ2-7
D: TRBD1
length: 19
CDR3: CASSNIGQGRRGSYYEQYF
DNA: TGTGCCAGCAGTAATATTGGACAGGGGAGGCGCGGGTCCTACTACGAGCAGTACTTC

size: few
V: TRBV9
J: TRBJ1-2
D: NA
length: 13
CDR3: CASSVEQNYGYTF
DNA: TGTGCCAGCAGCGTAGAACAGAACTATGGCTACACCTTC

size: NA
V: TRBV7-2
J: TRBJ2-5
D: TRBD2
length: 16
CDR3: CASSLGTRALQETQYF
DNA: TGTGCCAGCAGCTTAGGGACTAGGGCCCTTCAAGAGACCCAGTACTTC

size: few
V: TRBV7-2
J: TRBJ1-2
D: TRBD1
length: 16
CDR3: CASSGGTGGPRYGYTF
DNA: TGTGCCAGCAGCGGAGGGACAGGGGGCCCCCGCTATGGCTACACCTTC

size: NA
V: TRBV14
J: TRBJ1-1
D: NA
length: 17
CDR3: CASSPRQITVSNTEAFF
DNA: TGTGCCAGCAGCCCCCGACAGATAACGGTCTCGAACACTGAAGCTTTCTTT

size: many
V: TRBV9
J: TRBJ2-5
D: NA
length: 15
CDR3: CASSSGTTLWATQYF
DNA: TGTGCCAGCAGCTCCGGGACGACGTTATGGGCGACCCAGTACTTC

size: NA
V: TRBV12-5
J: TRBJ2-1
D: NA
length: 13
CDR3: CASGLRGGHEQFF
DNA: TGTGCTAGTGGTTTGCGAGGGGGACATGAGCAGTTCTTC

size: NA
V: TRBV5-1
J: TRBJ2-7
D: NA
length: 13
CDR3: CASQDGTRPEQYF
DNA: TGCGCCAGTCAGGACGGGACTCGGCCCGAGCAGTACTTC

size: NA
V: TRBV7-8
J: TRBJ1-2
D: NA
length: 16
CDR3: CASSPSAGVPNYGYTF
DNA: TGTGCCAGCAGCCCCTCGGCGGGTGTCCCTAACTATGGCTACACCTTC

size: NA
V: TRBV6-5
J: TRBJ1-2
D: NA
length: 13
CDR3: CASTPLGDYGYTF
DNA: TGTGCCAGCACCCCCCTGGGGGACTATGGCTACACCTTC

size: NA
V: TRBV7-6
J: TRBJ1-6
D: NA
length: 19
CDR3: CASSSGREDPSSYNSPLHF
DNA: TGTGCCAGCAGCTCCGGACGGGAGGATCCGAGCTCCTATAATTCACCCCTCCACTTT

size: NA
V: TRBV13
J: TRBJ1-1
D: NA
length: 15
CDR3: CASSPRRGADTEAFF
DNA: TGTGCCAGCAGCCCCCGTAGAGGGGCTGATACTGAAGCTTTCTTT

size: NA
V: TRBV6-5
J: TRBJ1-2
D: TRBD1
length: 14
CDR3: CATTRADRLAGYTF
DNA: TGTGCCACAACAAGGGCGGACAGGCTAGCGGGCTACACCTTC

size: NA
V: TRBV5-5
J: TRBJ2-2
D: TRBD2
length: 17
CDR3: CASSPTTSGGNTGELFF
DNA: TGTGCCAGCAGCCCGACGACTAGCGGGGGTAACACCGGGGAGCTGTTTTTT